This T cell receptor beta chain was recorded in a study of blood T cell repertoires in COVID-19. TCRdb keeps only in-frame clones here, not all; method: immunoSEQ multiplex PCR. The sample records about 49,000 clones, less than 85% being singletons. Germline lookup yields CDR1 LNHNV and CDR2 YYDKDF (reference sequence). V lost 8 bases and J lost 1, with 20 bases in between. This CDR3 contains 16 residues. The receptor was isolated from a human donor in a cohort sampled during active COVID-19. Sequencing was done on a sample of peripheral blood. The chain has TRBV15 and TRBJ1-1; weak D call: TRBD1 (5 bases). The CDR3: CATAVGGSIGNTEAFF. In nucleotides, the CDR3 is TGTGCCACCGCGGTTGGGGGGTCAATCGGGAACACTGAAGCTTTCTTT.